The 3 T cell receptor beta chains reported below all come from one sample, sequenced in a study of OX40 agonist ivuxolimab in advanced cancers. The method was immunoSEQ multiplex PCR; TCRdb's version includes in-frame clones alone and lacks a portion of them. The sample includes fewer than 120,000 clones, roughly 87% of them seen just once. Sequencing was performed on CD4+ or CD8+ T cells sorted from blood, taken in a trial of the OX40 agonist ivuxolimab. These receptors were taken from an adult with an advanced solid tumor such as melanoma, head and neck, liver or kidney cancer.

V and J are TRBV4-1 and TRBJ1-5; TRBD1 might be the D (6 bases). Trimming shortened V by 2 bases and J by 0 bases, and 11 bases separated the two germline ends. Per the germline V gene, CDR1 is MGHRA and CDR2 is YSYEKL. The CDR3 runs 16 residues. The CDR3 is CASSQNGGGSNQPQHF. CDR3 coding DNA: TGCGCCAGCAGCCAAAACGGGGGCGGTAGCAATCAGCCCCAGCATTTT.

The chain recombines TRBV5-4 with TRBJ1-2, with TRBD1 matching 7 bases. Germline CDR1 and CDR2: SGHNT and YYREEE (reference sequence). The CDR3 consists of 15 residues. With 2 bases clipped from V and 4 bases from J, the junction kept 8 bases outside the gene matches. The chain's CDR3 is CASSLLEGAVYGYTF. The CDR3 bases are TGTGCCAGCAGCTTACTTGAGGGGGCCGTCTATGGCTACACCTTC.

The chain combines TRBV6-5 with TRBJ2-2; 7 bases fit TRBD2. The CDR3 is 13 amino acids. Trimming took 6 bases from V and 4 from J; bases not matched to a gene: 2. The germline gives CDR1 MNHEY, CDR2 SVGAGI. The CDR3 region is CASRAGSTGELFF. The CDR3 DNA reads TGTGCCAGCAGAGCGGGGAGCACCGGGGAGCTGTTTTTT.